This T cell receptor beta chain was profiled in a study of OX40 agonist ivuxolimab in advanced cancers. Context from the whole study: The costimulatory receptor OX40 (CD134) was targeted by ivuxolimab, a fully human IgG2 agonistic monoclonal antibody. Intravenous ivuxolimab was administered to patients every 2 weeks at six dose levels: 0.01, 0.1, 0.3, 1.5, 3 and 10 mg/kg. Among the 52 dose-escalation patients, around 19 had hepatocellular carcinoma, approximately 15 melanoma, 9 renal cell carcinoma and 9 head and neck cancer. A male proportion of approximately 83% and a mean age of about 60 years, ranging from roughly 23 to 79, were recorded for the dose-escalation cohort. Prior anti-PD-1, anti-PD-L1 or anti-CTLA-4 therapy was permitted, and approximately 39% of dose-escalation patients had received checkpoint inhibitors. Three dose-escalation patients achieved partial responses, one with hepatocellular carcinoma and two with cutaneous melanoma. Peripheral TCRbeta sequencing was intended to test whether TCR sequence diversity was altered and clonal T-cell expansion was caused by ivuxolimab. The monotherapy dose-escalation portion (N of about 47 patients) of the phase I ivuxolimab trial is reported in the paper. General conclusions and limits of the study: After ivuxolimab, expanded clones were on average more numerous among CD8+ T cells than among CD4+ T cells. In partial responders in the 0.1-3.0 mg/kg groups, normalized peripheral clonal expansion was found to be among the lowest, especially among CD8+ T cells. Low levels of normalized T-cell clonal expansion were also seen in some nonresponding patients. The antigen specificity of the clonally expanded peripheral T cells was not determined. At doses of 0.1 to 3.0 mg/kg, clonal expansion of both CD4+ and CD8+ blood T cells was observed from baseline to week 6.

Trimming removed 7 bases from V and 4 bases from J; the gene matches leave 6 bases unexplained. The CDR3 covers 14 residues, taking in both the cysteine and the phenylalanine. Only CDR3 DNA is held: 42 bases, read in frame from base 1. Looking up the germline V gene yields CDR1 SNHLY and CDR2 FYNNEI. To sequence the TCRbeta CDR3 region, genomic DNA was isolated from the sorted cells. The immunoSEQ Assay was used for sequencing of TCRbeta CDR3 regions. In TCRdb, the immuneACCESS table is reduced to in-frame sequences with V and J assigned. These tables do not hold every clone; where another copy was compared, an unresolved V gene accounts for under half, and the others remain unexplained. The sample contains approximately 50,000 clones, about 90% of them found a single time. The top ten clones comprise roughly 13% of the sample. The trial excluded patients who had a history of autoimmune disease or who were on systemic immunosuppression. Peripheral blood for TCR sequencing was collected from all dose cohorts at baseline, on cycle 4 day 1, and on cycle 7 day 1. The samples were drawn from a first-in-human, open-label, multicenter phase I dose-escalation trial of ivuxolimab. Adults with locally advanced or metastatic melanoma, renal cell, hepatocellular, or head and neck squamous cell carcinoma were enrolled in the trial. Before TCR sequencing, CD4+ and CD8+ T cells were separately sorted from peripheral blood.

A remark on this clone: Its cognate antigen has yet to be identified. One base away there is no much larger clone; base qualities are not given.

The V and J segments used are TRBV2 and TRBJ2-2; the junction holds 7 bases that match TRBD1. The sequences come from CD4+ or CD8+ T cells sorted from blood, collected in a trial of the OX40 agonist ivuxolimab. The source is an adult with an advanced solid tumor such as melanoma, head and neck, liver or kidney cancer. For the CDR3, the sequence is CASNRQGGTGELFF. The DNA is TGTGCCAGCAACAGACAGGGCGGCACCGGGGAGCTGTTTTTT.